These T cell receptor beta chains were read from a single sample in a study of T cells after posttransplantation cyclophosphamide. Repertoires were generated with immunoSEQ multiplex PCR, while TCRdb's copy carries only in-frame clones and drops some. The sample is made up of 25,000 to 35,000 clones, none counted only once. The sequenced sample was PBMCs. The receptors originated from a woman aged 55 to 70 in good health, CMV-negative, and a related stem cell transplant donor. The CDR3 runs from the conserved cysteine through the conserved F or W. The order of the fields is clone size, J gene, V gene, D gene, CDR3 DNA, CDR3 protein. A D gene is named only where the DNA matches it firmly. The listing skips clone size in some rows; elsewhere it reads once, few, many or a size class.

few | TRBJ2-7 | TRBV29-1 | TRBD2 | TGCAGCGGCGGGGGGTACTACGAGCAGTACTTC | CSGGGYYEQYF
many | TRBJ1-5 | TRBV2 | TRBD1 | TGTGCCAGCAAAAAGGGACAGGGGTTCAATCAGCCCCAGCATTTT | CASKKGQGFNQPQHF
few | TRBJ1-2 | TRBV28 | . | TGTGCCAGCAGCACCCCCGCGACGGGTAACTATGGCTACACCTTC | CASSTPATGNYGYTF
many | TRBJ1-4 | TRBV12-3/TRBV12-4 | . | TGTGCCAGCACCAGAGGGGCCGGGGAAAAACTGTTTTTT | CASTRGAGEKLFF
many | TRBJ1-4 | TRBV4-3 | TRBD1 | TGCGCCAGCAGCCTCAATCTAGGACAGGGGGGTGAAAAACTGTTTTTT | CASSLNLGQGGEKLFF
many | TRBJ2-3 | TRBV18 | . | TGTGCCAGCTCCCCCCGCGGTACAACTAGCACAGATACGCAGTATTTT | CASSPRGTTSTDTQYF
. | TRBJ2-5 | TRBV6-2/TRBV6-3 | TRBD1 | TGTGCCAGCAATTCGGGGACAGGGGGCATGGAGACCCAGTACTTC | CASNSGTGGMETQYF
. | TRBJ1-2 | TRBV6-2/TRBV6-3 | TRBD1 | TGTGCCAGCAGTGCGACAGGGCCGGGGGGCTACACCTTC | CASSATGPGGYTF
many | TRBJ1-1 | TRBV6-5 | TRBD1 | TGTGCCAGCAGTCGGGGACAGACCTTGAACACTGAAGCTTTCTTT | CASSRGQTLNTEAFF
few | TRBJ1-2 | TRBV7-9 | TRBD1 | TGTGCCAGCAGAAAAGGGGGTACCGGGACAGATCATAACTCCTATGGCTACACCTTC | CASRKGGTGTDHNSYGYTF
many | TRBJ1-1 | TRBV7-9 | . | TGTGCCAGCAGCTTAGAACGGGGGGGCGCGGATGAAGCTTTCTTT | CASSLERGGADEAFF
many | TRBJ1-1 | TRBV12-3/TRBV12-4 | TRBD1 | TGTGCCAGCACCACAACAGGGGTCAACACTGAAGCTTTCTTT | CASTTTGVNTEAFF
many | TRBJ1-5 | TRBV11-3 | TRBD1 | TGTGCAAGTCGCTTTACTCCACAGGGGACTCTTCTCTATAGCAATCAGCCCCAGCATTTT | CASRFTPQGTLLYSNQPQHF
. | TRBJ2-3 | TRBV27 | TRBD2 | TGTGCCAGCTCATATTCTGGGACTAGCGCTAGGAGCACAGATACGCAGTATTTT | CASSYSGTSARSTDTQYF
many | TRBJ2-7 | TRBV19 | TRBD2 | TGTGCCAGTAGTACTGGGACTAGCGGGGTGGAGCAGTACTTC | CASSTGTSGVEQYF
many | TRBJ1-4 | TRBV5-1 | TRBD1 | TGCGCCAGCAGCTTGGGTCGAGGACAGGGGGTAGGTGAAAAACTGTTTTTT | CASSLGRGQGVGEKLFF
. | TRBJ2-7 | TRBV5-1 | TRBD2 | TGCGCCAGCAGCTCTGGGACTAGCGGACCCTACGAGCAGTACTTC | CASSSGTSGPYEQYF
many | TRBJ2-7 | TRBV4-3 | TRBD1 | TGCGCCAGCAGCCAAGATCTGGGGACAGGGAAATACGAGCAGTACTTC | CASSQDLGTGKYEQYF
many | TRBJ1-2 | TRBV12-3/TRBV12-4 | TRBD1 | TGTGCCAGCAGTTTAGGCCGGGACAGGGGTGGTCTTGGCTACACCTTC | CASSLGRDRGGLGYTF
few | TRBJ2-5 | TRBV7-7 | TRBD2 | TGTGCTAGCAGCCGTAACGGGGGGGCAAAAGAGACCCAGTACTTC | CASSRNGGAKETQYF
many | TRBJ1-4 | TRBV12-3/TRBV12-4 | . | TGTGCCAGCAGTTTCTCCCAGATTAATGAAAAACTGTTTTTT | CASSFSQINEKLFF
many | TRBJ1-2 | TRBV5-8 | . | TGTGCCAGCACCACCCTGGAAAGGACAGTTAACTATGGCTACACCTTC | CASTTLERTVNYGYTF
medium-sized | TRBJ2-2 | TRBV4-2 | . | TGTGCCAGCAGCCAAGACCCCCTAGCAAACGGGGAGCTGTTTTTT | CASSQDPLANGELFF
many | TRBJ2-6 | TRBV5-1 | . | TGCGCCAGCAGCTTGGCGACAGGACTTGGCGGGGCCAACGTCCTGACTTTC | CASSLATGLGGANVLTF
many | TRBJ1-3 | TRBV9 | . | TGTGCCAGCAGCCCAAGATCTCCAGGGGGAAACACCATATATTTT | CASSPRSPGGNTIYF
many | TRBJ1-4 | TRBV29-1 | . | TGCAGCGTTGTTGGGGCGGTGGAAAAACTGTTTTTT | CSVVGAVEKLFF
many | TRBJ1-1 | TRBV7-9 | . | TGTGCCAGCAGCTTTTCCGATACAGGAGCTTTCTTT | CASSFSDTGAFF
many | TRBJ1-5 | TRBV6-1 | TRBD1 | TGTGCCAGCATGAGGACAGGTAATCAGCCCCAGCATTTT | CASMRTGNQPQHF
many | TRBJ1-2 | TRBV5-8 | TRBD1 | TGTGCCAGCAGCCCAGGGACAGTTTCAAATGGCTACACCTTC | CASSPGTVSNGYTF
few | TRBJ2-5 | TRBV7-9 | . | TGTGCCAGCAGCTTCCACGGCCAAGAGACCCAGTACTTC | CASSFHGQETQYF
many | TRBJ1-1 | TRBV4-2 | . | TGTGCCAGCAGCCAAGACAGGGGACACACTGAAGCTTTCTTT | CASSQDRGHTEAFF
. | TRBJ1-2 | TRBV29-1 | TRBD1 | TGCAGCGTCAGGACAGGGCACTATGGCTACACCTTC | CSVRTGHYGYTF
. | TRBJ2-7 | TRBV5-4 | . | TGTGCCAGCAGCCCAGAGGGGTTTGGCGAGCAGTACTTC | CASSPEGFGEQYF
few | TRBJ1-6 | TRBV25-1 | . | TGTGCCAGCAGCCAGGTGGGGGGGCCCTATAATTCACCCCTCCACTTT | CASSQVGGPYNSPLHF
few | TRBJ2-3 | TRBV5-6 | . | TGTGCCAGCAGCTTTGGGGGCCCCGGAGATACGCAGTATTTT | CASSFGGPGDTQYF
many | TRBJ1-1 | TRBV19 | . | TGTGCCAGTAGTATAGACCCAGGGATTAACACTGAAGCTTTCTTT | CASSIDPGINTEAFF